Detailed here is one TCR beta chain. This specimen belongs to a study of cytomegalovirus exposure and HLA in healthy donors. In the PCR, 60 Vbeta and 13 Jbeta primers were used. Repertoires were generated with immunoSEQ multiplex PCR, while TCRdb's copy carries only in-frame clones and drops some. The sample shows some 130,000 clones, 80% of them seen only once. Germline CDR1 reads SGHDT; CDR2 reads YYEEEE. The V gene lost 4 bases and the J gene lost 2 bases, with 12 bases spanning the gap. The CDR3 contains 14 residues. The sample taken for sequencing was PBMCs. This TCR came from a man under 40 in good health and CMV-seronegative. The chain links TRBV5-6 to TRBJ2-5; D call uncertain. The CDR3 sequence is CASSPLRAQETQYF. The DNA of the CDR3 is TGTGCCAGCAGCCCTCTCCGCGCACAAGAGACCCAGTACTTC.